Each of the 4 T cell receptor beta chains below was sequenced from the same sample in a study of tumor-infiltrating lymphocytes in localized non-small cell lung cancer. Clones were sequenced by immunoSEQ multiplex PCR, and TCRdb holds only the in-frame ones, with some missing. The data hold about 21,000 clones, with over 70% observed a single time. The sequenced sample was lung tumor tissue. Receptors originate from a human donor with non-small cell lung cancer.

The V gene is TRBV2, the J gene TRBJ1-4; tentative D call: TRBD1 (6 bases). V gave up 8 bases and J gave up 1 base, with 23 bases separating them. The CDR3 is 18 residues long. Germline-derived CDR1 and CDR2 are SNHLY and FYNNEI. In DNA form, the CDR3 reads TGTGCCAGCCTAAAAAGGGACACACTTGGTGTAACTAATGAAAAACTGTTTTTT. Translating gives CASLKRDTLGVTNEKLFF.

The gene calls are TRBV6-5 and TRBJ1-5, with D maybe TRBD1 (5 bases). Germline CDR1 MNHEY, CDR2 SVGAGI. The CDR3 covers 13 residues. Deletions cut 7 bases from V and 6 bases from J, with 13 bases between. CDR3 sequence reads: CASKGQEGQPQHF. DNA for the CDR3: TGTGCCAGCAAAGGACAAGAGGGTCAGCCCCAGCATTTT.

The chain combines TRBV9 with TRBJ1-2; D possibly corresponds to TRBD1 (6 bases). Germline V CDR1 and CDR2: SGDLS, YYNGEE. The CDR3 is 14 residues long. V lost 7 bases and J lost 2, with 15 bases in between. CDR3 region: CASRGRGTNYGYTF. CDR3 bases: TGTGCCAGCCGAGGTAGGGGGACCAACTATGGCTACACCTTC.

This chain uses TRBV19 with TRBJ1-5; 8 bases agree with TRBD1. V dropped 3 bases and J dropped 1; count of bases not matched to a gene: 17. Germline values: CDR1 LNHDA, CDR2 SQIVND (reference sequence). This CDR3 is built from 20 residues. The CDR3 spells CASSIGFQGASIWSNQPQHF. The CDR3 DNA reads TGTGCCAGTAGTATCGGCTTCCAGGGGGCTTCCATATGGAGCAATCAGCCCCAGCATTTT. Combining the CDR3 with reference TRBV19 and TRBJ1-5 gives the whole variable domain DGGITQSPKYLFRKEGQNVTLSCEQNLNHDAMYWYRQDPGQGLRLIYYSQIVNDFQKGDIAEGYSVSREKKESFPLTVTSAQKNPTAFYLCASSIGFQGASIWSNQPQHFGDGTRLSIL.